The next 10 T cell receptor beta chains were all read from a single sample in a study of regulatory T cells in long-lasting Graves disease (dated by TCRdb to about 2021). Receptor amplification or capture employed multiplex PCR. Reads for this sample came from an Illumina HiSeq 4000. To build TCR beta libraries, CDR3 regions were amplified by Arm-PCR using iRepertoire HTBI primers. TCRdb reprocessed the public reads (quality trimming at Q25 with fastp, clone calling with MiXCR) and kept in-frame beta chains. CDR3 protein duplicates are merged, each entry listing the most common genes and DNA. In this sample the table shows about 430,000 distinct CDR3 sequences, approximately 15% of which occur a single time. The ten largest make up around 7.6% of the sample. In the paper's terms, the time point label means: newly diagnosed GD, antithyroid drugs for less than 3 months. For both TCR sequencing and RNA sequencing, RNA was extracted from PBMCs in TRIzol.

The data also belong to a second study, concerning T cells in Graves' hyperthyroidism and ophthalmopathy.

The sample was peripheral blood mononuclear cells (PBMCs), taken at new diagnosis, from a patient treated with antithyroid drugs. The receptors originated from a woman aged 35 to 49 with Graves disease. Donor details come from another sample of the same person, matched by shared clones.

CDR3 sequence: CASSFSVEQFF. The CDR3 DNA reads TGTGCCAGCAGCTTTAGCGTCGAGCAGTTCTTC. The rearrangement joins TRBV7-2 to TRBJ2-1; D possibly corresponds to TRBD2 (5 bases). CDR3 size: 11 residues. V lost 3 bases and J lost 10, with 7 bases in between. CDR1 is SGHTA, CDR2 FQGNSA, per germline. The whole variable domain, filled in from reference TRBV7-2 and TRBJ2-1, reads GAGVSQSPSNKVTEKGKDVELRCDPISGHTALYWYRQSLGQGLEFLIYFQGNSAPDKSGLPSDRFSAERTGGSVSTLTIQRTQQEDSAVYLCASSFSVEQFFGPGTRLTVL.

There are many counts of this clonotype. The V call is TRBV18, the J call TRBJ2-4, with D unresolved. Germline lookup yields CDR1 KGHSH and CDR2 LQKENI. Trimming left V 0 bases short and J 0 bases short, with 6 bases between. The CDR3 runs to 15 residues. This CDR3 reads CASSPPGLAKNIQYF. CDR3 coding DNA: TGTGCCAGCTCACCACCGGGATTAGCCAAAAACATTCAGTACTTC.

There are many counts of this clonotype. This chain uses TRBV12-5 with TRBJ2-1, with TRBD2 matching over 11 bases. The germline CDR1 and CDR2 sequences are LGHNT and FRNRAP. The V and J ends lost 0 bases and 9 bases, in that order; junction bases with no gene match: 4. This CDR3 is built from 15 residues. The CDR3 loop reads CASGLVLAGGSEQFF. Here the CDR3 DNA reads TGTGCTAGTGGTTTGGTTCTAGCGGGAGGTTCTGAGCAGTTCTTC.

As concerns this clonotype: Given the absence of the conserved phenylalanine or tryptophan at the CDR3 end, a read error is likely. The chain couples TRBV20-1 to TRBJ2-3; D possibly corresponds to TRBD1 (6 bases). Trimming cost V 6 bases and J 2 bases, with 12 bases left between them. Germline V gene data show CDR1 as DFQATT and CDR2 as SNEGSKA (reference sequence). The CDR3 length is 13 residues. CDR3 sequence: CSATDRYTDTQYL. The CDR3 region has the DNA TGCAGTGCCACGGACAGATACACAGATACGCAGTATCTT.

This clonotype was picked up many times. The V call is TRBV11-2, the J call TRBJ1-1, with no clear D. V was trimmed by 3 bases and J by 2 bases, leaving 10 bases between them. The CDR3 length is 14 residues. CDR1 is SGHAT, CDR2 FQNNGV, per germline. CDR3 sequence: CASSFGLANTEAFF. Here the CDR3 DNA reads TGTGCCAGCAGCTTTGGGCTCGCCAACACTGAAGCTTTCTTT.

This clonotype turned up a few times. A read error may be the cause here, since a much bigger clone is one base away. J is TRBJ2-5 and V is TRBV12-3 or TRBV12-4; TRBD1 might be the D (5 bases). There are 14 residues in the CDR3. The DNA for the CDR3 is TGTGCCAGCAGTTTAGGACAGTACCATGAGACCCAGTACTTC. Its translation is CASSLGQYHETQYF.

This chain joins TRBV30 and TRBJ2-1; TRBD2 matches 11 bases. The J segment lost 3 bases and the V segment lost 3 bases, leaving 4 bases of the junction unmatched. This CDR3 has 15 residues. Germline loops: CDR1 GTSNPN, CDR2 SVGIG (reference sequence). Here the CDR3 reads CAWRIGTSGYNEQFF. The CDR3 nucleotides read TGTGCCTGGAGGATCGGGACTAGCGGCTACAATGAGCAGTTCTTC. The variable domain in full, completed from reference TRBV30 and TRBJ2-1, reads SQTIHQWPATLVQPVGSPLSLECTVEGTSNPNLYWYRQAAGRGLQLLFYSVGIGQISSEVPQNLSASRPQDRQFILSSKKLLLSDSGFYLCAWRIGTSGYNEQFFGPGTRLTVL.

At least ten counts were recorded for this clonotype. The V gene is TRBV27, the J gene TRBJ2-7; D is perhaps TRBD1 (5 bases). V lost 4 bases and J 5 bases, leaving 21 bases between the germline ends. CDR3 size: 16 residues. Germline lookup yields CDR1 MNHEY and CDR2 SMNVEV (reference sequence). Here the CDR3 reads CASSWAATDPLDEQYF. CDR3 DNA sequence: TGTGCCAGCAGTTGGGCCGCGACAGATCCTTTGGACGAGCAGTACTTC.

This clonotype was counted ten times or more. The rearrangement uses TRBV24-1 and TRBJ1-3; D is perhaps TRBD1 (5 bases). V was trimmed by 9 bases and J by 1 base, leaving 9 bases between them. Germline V gives CDR1 KGHDR, CDR2 SFDVKD. The CDR3 has 13 residues. In nucleotides, the CDR3 is TGTGCCACCCAGAGGACATCTGGAAACACCATATATTTT. Protein: CATQRTSGNTIYF.

At least ten counts were recorded for this clonotype. The chain couples TRBV12-3 or TRBV12-4 to TRBJ2-5, with 7 bases that match TRBD2. J was trimmed by 1 base and V by 0 bases; bases with no gene match: 29. The CDR3 spans 24 residues. CDR3 DNA sequence: TGTGCCAGCAGTTTAGCTCGGGTGTTCAGTACTAGCGATGGGGTCTTGTGGGGCCAAGAGACCCAGTACTTC. It yields the protein CASSLARVFSTSDGVLWGQETQYF.